This is a list of T cell receptor beta chains from one sample in a study of graft-versus-host responses after intestinal transplantation. No antigen is known for these receptors. TCRdb's table, derived via immunoSEQ multiplex PCR, lists solely in-frame clones and lacks some. The data hold some 100,000 clones, with around 93% observed a single time. The input for sequencing was unstimulated CD8+ T cells sorted from spleen or lymph node cells, taken before transplant. The receptor source for this set is a human donor who was the organ donor for an intestinal transplant. Both conserved end residues are part of each CDR3. D genes are given only for firm matches. Rows give clone size only sometimes, using once, few, many, or a class for an expanded clone.

16 | NA | NA | TRBJ1-2 | TRBV28 | TGTGCCAGCAGTTTTAGGGGGAGGGGCGCGAACTATGGCTACACCTTC | CASSFRGRGANYGYTF
11 | NA | few | TRBJ2-5 | TRBV25-1 | TGTGCCACCCAGAGGGGGGAGACCCAGTACTTC | CATQRGETQYF
15 | TRBD1 | NA | TRBJ1-1 | TRBV13 | TGTGCCAGCAGCCTTAGTAATGAGGGGGCCACTGAAGCTTTCTTT | CASSLSNEGATEAFF
14 | TRBD1 | NA | TRBJ2-7 | TRBV19 | TGTGCCAGTAGTTACAGGGGTAGATTCAACGAGCAGTACTTC | CASSYRGRFNEQYF
18 | TRBD2 | NA | TRBJ2-7 | TRBV28 | TGTGCCAGCAGTTCATCAAACCTTCCAGCGGGAGATATCTACGAGCAGTACTTC | CASSSSNLPAGDIYEQYF
14 | TRBD1 | NA | TRBJ2-3 | TRBV28 | TGTGCCAGCAGCATCAGGGGGCTGGGAGATACGCAGTATTTT | CASSIRGLGDTQYF
14 | NA | NA | TRBJ1-2 | TRBV6-6 | TGTGCCAGCATTCCCGGTTGGGAGGATGCTGGCTACACCTTC | CASIPGWEDAGYTF
14 | NA | once | TRBJ2-3 | TRBV15 | TGTGCCACCAGCAGTCGGGAGTTTGAAGATACGCAGTATTTT | CATSSREFEDTQYF
13 | NA | NA | TRBJ1-2 | TRBV5-1 | TGCGCCAGCAGCTTGGAGGACAGCTATGGCTACACCTTC | CASSLEDSYGYTF
14 | TRBD1 | NA | TRBJ1-6 | TRBV6-6 | TGTGCCAGCAGTTACCTGGACAGGGATTCACCCCTCCACTTT | CASSYLDRDSPLHF
18 | NA | NA | TRBJ2-7 | TRBV1 | TGCACCAGCAGCCAAGCACCGGGACTAGCGGGAGGTATAGAGGAGCAGTACTTC | CTSSQAPGLAGGIEEQYF
16 | TRBD2 | once | TRBJ2-7 | TRBV7-6 | TGTGCCAGCAGCCCTACGCCCGGGGGGTATGGCTACGAGCAGTACTTC | CASSPTPGGYGYEQYF
14 | TRBD1 | NA | TRBJ2-3 | TRBV28 | TGTGCCAGCAGTCCGACAGGGTCTACAGATACGCAGTATTTT | CASSPTGSTDTQYF
18 | TRBD1 | NA | TRBJ2-5 | TRBV27 | TGTGCCAGCAGTGCCCGAGGGACAGGGTTCCATCCGCAAGAGACCCAGTACTTC | CASSARGTGFHPQETQYF
13 | NA | NA | TRBJ2-7 | TRBV13 | TGTGCCAGCAGCTTAGACAGGAGCTACGAGCAGTACTTC | CASSLDRSYEQYF
12 | NA | NA | TRBJ1-2 | TRBV5-5 | TGTGCCAGCAGCCAAGAGGGCTATGGCTACACCTTC | CASSQEGYGYTF
14 | NA | NA | TRBJ1-1 | TRBV23-1 | TGCGCCAGCAGTCCTCAGGTAGGGAACACTGAAGCTTTCTTT | CASSPQVGNTEAFF
12 | TRBD1 | NA | TRBJ2-5 | TRBV29-1 | TGCAGCGTACCAGGGGGCTTGGGGACCCAGTACTTC | CSVPGGLGTQYF
15 | TRBD1 | NA | TRBJ2-2 | TRBV7-2 | TGTGCCAGCAGCTCCAGGACAGGGCGTACCGGGGAGCTGTTTTTT | CASSSRTGRTGELFF
14 | TRBD1 | NA | TRBJ1-5 | TRBV2 | TGTGCCAGCAACCCCGGACAGGGATATCAGCCCCAGCATTTT | CASNPGQGYQPQHF
15 | TRBD1 | NA | TRBJ1-4 | TRBV30 | TGTGCCTGGGGATCCATCGGGACAGGATTTGAAAAACTGTTTTTT | CAWGSIGTGFEKLFF
16 | TRBD1 | NA | TRBJ1-2 | TRBV5-1 | TGCGCCAGCAGCTGGCCGGGGACAGGGATGAACTATGGCTACACCTTC | CASSWPGTGMNYGYTF
15 | NA | NA | TRBJ2-1 | TRBV27 | TGTGCCAGCAGTTTTCAGGGTCAACCCTACAATGAGCAGTTCTTC | CASSFQGQPYNEQFF
14 | NA | NA | TRBJ1-2 | TRBV27 | TGTGCCAGCAGCCCCGGGGGGCCTGTCTATGGCTACACCTTC | CASSPGGPVYGYTF
15 | NA | NA | TRBJ2-1 | TRBV19 | TGTGCCAGTAGTATTTTAACGGGAGCTACTGATGAGCAGTTCTTC | CASSILTGATDEQFF
12 | NA | NA | TRBJ1-2 | TRBV30 | TGTGCCTGGAGTCAGGGGAACTATGGCTACACCTTC | CAWSQGNYGYTF
13 | NA | NA | TRBJ2-7 | TRBV14 | TGTGCCAGCAGCCAAGAATTGGGGAGCGAGCAGTACTTC | CASSQELGSEQYF
16 | TRBD1 | NA | TRBJ2-1 | TRBV12-5 | TGTGCTAGTGGTTTGGCCGGGACAGGGCTCCACAATGAGCAGTTCTTC | CASGLAGTGLHNEQFF
15 | TRBD2 | NA | TRBJ2-4 | TRBV5-1 | TGCGCCAGCAGCGAAGGACTAGCGGGGGAAAACATTCAGTACTTC | CASSEGLAGENIQYF
15 | NA | NA | TRBJ2-4 | TRBV9 | TGTGCCAGCAGCGTAGGCTCCCTCGGGGGAAACATTCAGTACTTC | CASSVGSLGGNIQYF
17 | TRBD1 | NA | TRBJ1-3 | TRBV5-1 | TGCGCCAGCAGCTTGGACAGGGGGCTCTCCGCTGCGAACACCATATATTTT | CASSLDRGLSAANTIYF
16 | NA | once | TRBJ1-1 | TRBV13 | TGTGCCAGCAGCCCCCATGGGGGGTCCCTCGGAACTGAAGCTTTCTTT | CASSPHGGSLGTEAFF
16 | NA | NA | TRBJ2-1 | TRBV11-2 | TGTGCCAGCAGCTTACCGGGGAGACTCTACTACAATGAGCAGTTCTTC | CASSLPGRLYYNEQFF
19 | TRBD2 | NA | TRBJ2-1 | TRBV7-9 | TGTGCCAGCAGCTTCCCGACGGGGGTGCGGGAGGGCCAGGTTGGGGAGCAGTTCTTC | CASSFPTGVREGQVGEQFF
13 | NA | NA | TRBJ2-1 | TRBV15 | TGTGCCACCAGCAGAGATAGAATAGTGGTCGAGTTCTTC | CATSRDRIVVEFF
19 | NA | NA | TRBJ1-4 | TRBV2 | TGTGCCAGCAGTGACAGGGGATGGGAAACTCCCCCAACTAATGAAAAACTGTTTTTT | CASSDRGWETPPTNEKLFF
19 | TRBD2 | NA | TRBJ2-1 | TRBV13 | TGTGCCAGCAGCTACGATCCCCCCGATAGCGGGAGGGCCGCGAATGAGCAGTTCTTC | CASSYDPPDSGRAANEQFF
14 | NA | NA | TRBJ1-1 | TRBV7-9 | TGTGCCAGCAGCCGCTCTGATGGGGCCACTGAAGCTTTCTTT | CASSRSDGATEAFF
11 | NA | NA | TRBJ1-6 | TRBV19 | TGTGCCACCGGACAAGCTTCACCCCTCCACTTT | CATGQASPLHF
18 | NA | NA | TRBJ2-2 | TRBV4-1 | TGCGCCAGCAACCCCCTGGACGCGGGAACGGGAAACACCGGGGAGCTGTTTTTT | CASNPLDAGTGNTGELFF
18 | NA | NA | TRBJ1-1 | TRBV9 | TGTGCCAGCAGCGTAGCGATTTCCCTGGACGGGGTGAACACTGAAGCTTTCTTT | CASSVAISLDGVNTEAFF
16 | NA | once | TRBJ2-2 | TRBV4-1 | TGCGCCAGCAGCCAAGTTCAGGGGGGAGACACCGGGGAGCTGTTTTTT | CASSQVQGGDTGELFF
15 | NA | NA | TRBJ2-7 | TRBV6-1 | TGTGCCACCTCGGCGGGGTGGCAGGCAAATTACGAGCAGTACTTC | CATSAGWQANYEQYF
13 | NA | NA | TRBJ1-2 | TRBV6-4 | TGTGCCAGCAGTGTTGGGGAGGATCATGGCTACACCTTC | CASSVGEDHGYTF
13 | TRBD2 | NA | TRBJ2-1 | TRBV19 | TGTGCCACAAGCGGGAGCTCCTACAATGAGCAGTTCTTC | CATSGSSYNEQFF
14 | TRBD2 | NA | TRBJ2-7 | TRBV4-2 | TGTGCCAGCAGCCAAGAGCACGGGAGGTACGAGCAGTACTTC | CASSQEHGRYEQYF
14 | TRBD2 | once | TRBJ2-7 | TRBV5-1 | TGCGCCAGCAGTGTACTAGCGGGGGGTTACGAGCAGTACTTC | CASSVLAGGYEQYF
13 | NA | NA | TRBJ2-1 | TRBV11-2 | TGTGCCAGCAGCCCCACCCCAGTGTATGAGCAGTTCTTC | CASSPTPVYEQFF
16 | NA | NA | TRBJ2-7 | TRBV5-8 | TGTGCCAGCAGCTTGGCCAATGCGCTTGGTTCCTACGAGCAGTACTTC | CASSLANALGSYEQYF
11 | NA | NA | TRBJ2-7 | TRBV4-1 | TGCGCCAGCAGCCAAGAGAGCGAGCAGTACTTC | CASSQESEQYF
15 | TRBD1 | NA | TRBJ2-1 | TRBV6-5 | TGTGCCAGCAGTTCAACAGGGGGCTCCTACAATGAGCAGTTCTTC | CASSSTGGSYNEQFF
12 | NA | once | TRBJ2-2 | TRBV19 | TGTGCCAGTAGTTTCCGGGCCGGGGAGCTGTTTTTT | CASSFRAGELFF
17 | TRBD2 | NA | TRBJ2-1 | TRBV30 | TGTGCCTGGAGTAGGGGAGGTCTAGCGGGGCTGCACAATGAGCAGTTCTTC | CAWSRGGLAGLHNEQFF